This T cell receptor (beta chain) was recorded in a study of blood T cells in healthy people across ages. Broader study findings: The study found more naive CD4+ cells and higher diversity in long-lived than aged donors.

Then a second PCR, running roughly 7 to 11 cycles, was carried out with a sample-barcoded 5' primer and a J-beta primer mix. TCRdb re-derived calls from the 5' RACE reads in MiXCR, one entry per CDR3 protein. Of about 1.6 million distinct CDR3 sequences listed, about 35% are singletons. This clonotype was counted between two and nine times. Its target is not known. One end of the junction is discordant with germline, which a read error may explain. Specimen: blood. This TCR derives from a woman aged 25-40 years in good health.

CDR3 sequence: CASSLSGGDYGYTF. CDR3 nucleotide sequence: TGTGCCAGCAGTTTATCAGGGGGCGACTATGGCTACACCTTC. The gene calls are TRBV5-1 and TRBJ1-2, with TRBD1 matching 8 bases. The CDR3 covers 14 residues. Germline CDR1 and CDR2: SGHRS and YFSETQ.